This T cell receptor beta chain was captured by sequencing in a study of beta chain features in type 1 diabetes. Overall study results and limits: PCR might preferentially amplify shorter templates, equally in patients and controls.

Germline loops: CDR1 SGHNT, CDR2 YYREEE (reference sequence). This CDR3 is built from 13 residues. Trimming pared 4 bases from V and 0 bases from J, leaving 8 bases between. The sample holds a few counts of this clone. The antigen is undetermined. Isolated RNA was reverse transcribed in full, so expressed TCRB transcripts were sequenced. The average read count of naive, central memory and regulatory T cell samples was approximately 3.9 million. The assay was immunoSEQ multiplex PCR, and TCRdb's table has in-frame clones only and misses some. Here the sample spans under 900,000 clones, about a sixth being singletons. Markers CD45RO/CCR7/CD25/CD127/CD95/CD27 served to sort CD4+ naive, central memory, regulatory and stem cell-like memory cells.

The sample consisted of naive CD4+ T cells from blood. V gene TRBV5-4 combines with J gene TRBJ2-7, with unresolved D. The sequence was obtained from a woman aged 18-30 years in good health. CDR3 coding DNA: TGTGCCAGCAGCCCCGGGCTCTCCTACGAGCAGTACTTC. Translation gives CASSPGLSYEQYF.